Below are 17 T cell receptor beta chains sequenced from a single sample in a study of blood T cell repertoires in COVID-19. Sequencing used immunoSEQ multiplex PCR; TCRdb keeps in-frame clones, though not all of them. The data contain roughly 80,000 clones, over 80% of them singletons. Sample: peripheral blood. The receptors come from a man aged 45-65 years with acute or convalescent COVID-19.

The gene calls are TRBV27 and TRBJ2-4; 8 bases are a match to TRBD1. J gave up 3 bases and V 7 bases, and 5 bases lay outside the gene matches. CDR1 and CDR2 (germline): MNHEY, SMNVEV (reference sequence). The CDR3 sequence is 14 residues long. CDR3 region: CASNGGQDKNIQYF. CDR3 in DNA: TGTGCCAGCAACGGGGGACAGGACAAAAACATTCAGTACTTC.

As to this clone: The sample carries other DNA sequences with the same CDR3. CDR3 amino acids: CASSVGGDTQYF. CDR3 nucleotide sequence: TGTGCCAGCAGCGTGGGGGGAGATACGCAGTATTTT. This chain joins TRBV9 and TRBJ2-3; the D gene is possibly TRBD2 (6 bases). The V gene's germline CDR1 is SGDLS and CDR2 YYNGEE. The CDR3 spans 12 residues. The ends were cut back, 2 bases at V and 5 bases at J, with 6 bases in the middle.

The J gene is TRBJ2-1, the V gene TRBV13; 9 bases are shared with TRBD2. This CDR3 has 15 residues. V gave up 1 base and J gave up 8 bases; unmatched junction bases: 6. The V gene's germline CDR1 is PRHDT and CDR2 FYEKMQ (reference sequence). The CDR3 sequence: CASSLDSGSGDEQFF. CDR3 nucleotides: TGTGCCAGCAGCTTAGATAGCGGGAGCGGAGATGAGCAGTTCTTC.

The chain links TRBV19 to TRBJ2-5; 9 nucleotides match TRBD1. Germline loops: CDR1 LNHDA, CDR2 SQIVND (reference sequence). This CDR3 comprises 15 residues. Trimming took 8 bases from V and 5 from J; bases not matched to a gene: 12. The CDR3 sequence is CASDTGGSPLETQYF. The CDR3, as DNA: TGTGCCAGTGATACAGGGGGCAGCCCACTTGAGACCCAGTACTTC.

This clone came up a few times. This sequence joins TRBV2 and TRBJ2-3, with D perhaps TRBD1 (6 bases). Trimming took off 1 base at V and 2 bases at J, with 10 bases between the two ends. This CDR3 contains 15 residues. From germline, CDR1 is SNHLY and CDR2 FYNNEI. The DNA for the CDR3 is TGTGCCAGCAGTGAAGTGGGGGCCTTCACAGATACGCAGTATTTT. It specifies CASSEVGAFTDTQYF. Full variable domain (outside the CDR3, taken from reference TRBV2 and TRBJ2-3): EPEVTQTPSHQVTQMGQEVILRCVPISNHLYFYWYRQILGQKVEFLVSFYNNEISEKSEIFDDQFSVERPDGSNFTLKIRSTKLEDSAMYFCASSEVGAFTDTQYFGPGTRLTVL.

The chain recombines TRBV10-3 with TRBJ1-2; D not certain. V was trimmed by 4 bases and J by 4 bases, leaving 10 bases between them. This CDR3 comprises 13 residues. CDR1 and CDR2 from the germline V gene are ENHRY and SYGVKD. CDR3 nucleotides: TGTGCCATCAGTGGGAAGGGAGGCTATGGCTACACCTTC. Its protein is CAISGKGGYGYTF.

The chain couples TRBV18 to TRBJ2-1; D may be TRBD2 (5 bases). The CDR3 runs 15 residues. CDR1 KGHSH and CDR2 LQKENI come from the germline V gene. Deletions cut 1 base from V and 6 bases from J, with 13 bases between. In DNA, the CDR3 is TGTGCCAGCTCACCACGGGAGACTGCCTCCAATGAGCAGTTCTTC. The encoded protein is CASSPRETASNEQFF. Full variable domain (remainder filled in from reference TRBV18 and TRBJ2-1): NAGVMQNPRHLVRRRGQEARLRCSPMKGHSHVYWYRQLPEEGLKFMVYLQKENIIDESGMPKERFSAEFPKEGPSILRIQQVVRGDSAAYFCASSPRETASNEQFFGPGTRLTVL.

This chain joins TRBV19 and TRBJ2-7, with D hard to call. CDR3 size: 13 residues. Germline V gene lookup returns CDR1 LNHDA and CDR2 SQIVND (reference sequence). Trimming removed 5 bases at V and 2 bases at J, with 10 bases between. The CDR3 nucleotides read TGTGCCAGTAGTTCAACAGTTGCCTACGAGCAGTACTTC. It specifies CASSSTVAYEQYF.

This chain joins TRBV24-1 and TRBJ2-7; tentatively, D is TRBD1 (6 bases). Trimming removed 4 bases from V and 6 bases from J, with 12 bases in between. Germline CDR1 KGHDR, CDR2 SFDVKD. The CDR3 is 13 amino acids. CDR3 coding DNA: TGTGCCACCAGTGAATCCACAGGGCGCGAGCAGTACTTC. Its translation is CATSESTGREQYF.

The chain links TRBV6-6 to TRBJ2-7, with TRBD1 matching over 9 bases. Trimming took 6 bases from V and 7 from J; bases not matched to a gene: 19. Germline loops: CDR1 MNHNY, CDR2 SVGAGI (reference sequence). The CDR3 length is 17 residues. CDR3 coding DNA: TGTGCCAGCAGCCGACACAGGGGGCTAGCCACTAGTGGGGAGCAGTACTTC. Translated, it gives CASSRHRGLATSGEQYF.

V and J are TRBV13 and TRBJ2-1; 14 nucleotides align to TRBD2. CDR3 length: 20 amino acids. The trim removed 0 bases at V and 0 bases at J, leaving 7 bases unmatched. Looked up from germline, CDR1 is PRHDT and CDR2 is FYEKMQ (reference sequence). The CDR3 DNA reads as TGTGCCAGCAGCTTAGGGTCGGGACTAGCGGGAGTGGGCTCCTACAATGAGCAGTTCTTC. It encodes CASSLGSGLAGVGSYNEQFF.

The V call is TRBV28, the J call TRBJ2-7; D remains ambiguous. CDR1 and CDR2 from the germline V gene are MDHEN and SYDVKM. The V gene lost 4 bases and the J gene lost 5 bases, with 15 bases spanning the gap. There are 14 residues in the CDR3. CDR3 residues: CASSSDKEVDEQYF. CDR3 coding DNA: TGTGCCAGCAGTTCCGATAAAGAGGTGGACGAGCAGTACTTC.

In DNA, the CDR3 is TGTGCCAGCAGCAAGGCGGGCAGCTCGGGCAACACCATATATTTT. Translation: CASSKAGSSGNTIYF. The chain has TRBV28 and TRBJ1-3; no firm D call. This CDR3 comprises 15 residues. Germline V gene data show CDR1 as MDHEN and CDR2 as SYDVKM. Trimming stripped 6 bases from V and 7 bases from J, with 19 bases between.

The V call is TRBV5-8, the J call TRBJ2-7, with D tentatively TRBD1 (6 bases). There are 13 residues in the CDR3. V shed 3 bases and J shed 1 base, with 8 bases lying between them. Germline V lookup: CDR1 SGHTS, CDR2 YDEGEE. The CDR3 protein is CASSYRASYEQYF. The DNA for the CDR3 is TGTGCCAGCAGCTACAGGGCGTCCTACGAGCAGTACTTC.

Remarks on this clone: One end of the junction fails to match germline, which may point to a read error. The chain combines TRBV5-1 with TRBJ2-7; 9 positions match TRBD1. There are 15 residues in the CDR3. Germline V gene lookup returns CDR1 SGHRS and CDR2 YFSETQ. CDR3 residues: CASSLSGQGLGEQCF. DNA of the CDR3: TGCGCCAGCAGCTTGTCGGGACAGGGCTTGGGGGAGCAGTGCTTC.

The chain combines TRBV10-1 with TRBJ1-3, with D uncertain. Germline values: CDR1 WNHNN, CDR2 SYGVQD (reference sequence). This CDR3 has 15 amino acids. Trimming pared 3 bases from V and 0 bases from J, leaving 9 bases between. In nucleotides, the CDR3 is TGCGCCAGCAGTGAAGGCGGAGTCTCTGGAAACACCATATATTTT. The encoded protein is CASSEGGVSGNTIYF.

CDR3 in amino acids: CASSGGGTEAFF. Written as DNA, the CDR3 is TGTGCCAGCAGCGGGGGGGGGACTGAAGCTTTCTTT. The gene calls are TRBV6-6 and TRBJ1-1, with D tentatively TRBD1 (5 bases). The V gene lost 6 bases and the J gene lost 5 bases, with 10 bases spanning the gap. The length of the CDR3 is 12 residues. Germline-derived CDR1 and CDR2 are MNHNY and SVGAGI (reference sequence).